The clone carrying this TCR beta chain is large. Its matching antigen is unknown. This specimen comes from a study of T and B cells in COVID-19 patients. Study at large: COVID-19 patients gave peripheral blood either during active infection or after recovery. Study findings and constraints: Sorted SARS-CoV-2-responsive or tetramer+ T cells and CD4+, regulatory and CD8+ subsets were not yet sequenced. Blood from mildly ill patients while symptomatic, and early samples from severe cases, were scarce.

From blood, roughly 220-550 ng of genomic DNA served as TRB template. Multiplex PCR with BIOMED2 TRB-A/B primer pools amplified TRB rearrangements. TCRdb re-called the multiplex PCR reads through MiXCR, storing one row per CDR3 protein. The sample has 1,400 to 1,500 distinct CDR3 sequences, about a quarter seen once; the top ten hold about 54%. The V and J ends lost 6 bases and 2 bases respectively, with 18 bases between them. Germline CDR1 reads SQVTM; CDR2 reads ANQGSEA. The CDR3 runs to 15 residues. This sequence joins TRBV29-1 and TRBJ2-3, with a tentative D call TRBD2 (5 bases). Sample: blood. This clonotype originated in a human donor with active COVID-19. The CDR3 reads CSVPSASGITDTQYF. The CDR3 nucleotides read TGCAGCGTCCCCTCCGCCAGCGGAATCACAGATACGCAGTATTTT.